The T cell receptor beta chain under discussion was sequenced for a study of cytomegalovirus exposure and HLA in healthy donors. On this clone itself: One end of the junction fails to match germline, which may point to a read error.

The PCR used 60 Vbeta and 13 Jbeta primers. TCRdb's copy holds only in-frame clones and misses some; the assay was immunoSEQ multiplex PCR. The sample yields fewer than 200,000 clones, approximately 81% seen once. There are 15 residues in the CDR3. Germline CDR1 reads MRHNA; CDR2 reads SNTAGT. Unrecorded immune exposures were likely, despite nominal health at sampling. The receptor was derived from a female donor in good health and CMV-seronegative. The source material was PBMCs. The V gene is TRBV6-4, the J gene TRBJ2-6, with D possibly matching TRBD1 (5 bases). The CDR3 spells CASSRESSGANVPTF. CDR3 DNA: TGTGCCAGCAGTCGAGAGAGCTCTGGGGCCAACGTCCCGACTTTC.